The 14 T cell receptor beta chains below come from one sample, sequenced in a study of regulatory T cells in long-lasting Graves disease (dated by TCRdb to the early 2020s). Library construction relied on multiplex PCR. Sequencing instrument: Illumina HiSeq 4000. To build TCR beta libraries, CDR3 regions were amplified by Arm-PCR using iRepertoire HTBI primers. TCRdb reprocessing: public reads trimmed at Q25 with fastp, clones called with MiXCR, in-frame beta chains kept. One record per CDR3 amino acid sequence lists the most common genes and DNA. This sample lists around 480,000 distinct CDR3 sequences; 15% to 20% were detected once. The top ten clonotypes cover 9% to 15% of the sample. The intended sense of this specimen's time point label: newly diagnosed GD, antithyroid drugs for less than 3 months. RNA was extracted from PBMCs in TRIzol for both TCR sequencing and RNA sequencing. This sample also appeared in a second study, on T cells in Graves' hyperthyroidism and ophthalmopathy.

Sequenced here: peripheral blood mononuclear cells (PBMCs), sampled at new diagnosis, from a patient treated with antithyroid drugs. Every receptor here comes from a man aged 35 to 55 with Graves disease. Donor details come from another sample of the same person, matched by shared clones.

This clonotype was recorded many times. This chain uses TRBV6-1 with TRBJ2-7; 7 nucleotides match TRBD1. CDR1 and CDR2 from the germline V gene are MNHNS and SASEGT. The CDR3 length is 14 residues. V shed 6 bases, J shed 3 bases, and the junction held 8 bases outside the gene matches. This chain's CDR3 is CASSNGDSLYEQYF. CDR3 coding DNA: TGTGCCAGCAGCAACGGGGACAGTCTCTACGAGCAGTACTTC.

The table lists this clonotype with many counts. V is TRBV11-2 and J is TRBJ2-7; D is possibly TRBD1 (5 bases). The CDR3 runs 14 residues. The germline CDR1 and CDR2 sequences are SGHAT and FQNNGV. The V gene lost 2 bases and the J gene lost 1 base, with 9 bases spanning the gap. CDR3 DNA: TGTGCCAGCAGCTTAAGTAGGGGTTCCTACGAGCAGTACTTC. Its translation is CASSLSRGSYEQYF.

This clonotype turned up a few times. The CDR3 DNA sequence: TGTGCCAGCAGCCCGAGGGACAGTCCCCAAAACATTCAGTACTTC. As protein: CASSPRDSPQNIQYF. The V and J genes are TRBV7-9 and TRBJ2-4; 7 nucleotides agree with TRBD1. Germline CDR1 reads SEHNR; CDR2 reads FQNEAQ (reference sequence). The CDR3 has 15 amino acids. The trim removed 5 bases at V and 5 bases at J, leaving 9 bases unmatched.

This clonotype has ten or more counts. The rearrangement joins TRBV7-3 to TRBJ2-7, with TRBD1 identical over 8 bases. The ends lost 5 bases at V and 7 bases at J; junction bases unmatched: 4. CDR3 length equals 12 residues. Germline V gives CDR1 SGHTA, CDR2 FQGTGA. CDR3 amino acids: CASSPDRVEQYF. As DNA, the CDR3 is TGTGCCAGCAGCCCGGACAGGGTTGAGCAGTACTTC. Using reference TRBV7-3 and TRBJ2-7 for the parts outside the CDR3, the full variable domain is GAGVSQTPSNKVTEKGKYVELRCDPISGHTALYWYRQSLGQGPEFLIYFQGTGAADDSGLPNDRFFAVRPEGSVSTLKIQRTERGDSAVYLCASSPDRVEQYFGPGTRLTVT.

This clonotype was detected many times. The chain couples TRBV30 to TRBJ1-6, with D maybe TRBD1 (5 bases). This CDR3 has 12 amino acids. The germline V gene encodes CDR1 GTSNPN and CDR2 SVGIG (reference sequence). The V and J ends lost 0 bases and 11 bases respectively, with 8 bases between them. CDR3 nucleotides: TGTGCCTGGAGTGTGGGGGATCCACCCCTCCACTTT. Its translation is CAWSVGDPPLHF.

The rearrangement joins TRBV25-1 to TRBJ2-5, with 9 bases matching TRBD2. The J segment lost 5 bases and the V segment lost 3 bases, leaving 13 bases of the junction unmatched. Germline CDR1 MGHDK, CDR2 SYGVNS. The CDR3 sequence is 17 residues long. The CDR3 DNA is TGTGCCAGCAGTGAGCTCCCCGGGACTAGCATATGGGAGACCCAGTACTTC. This codes for CASSELPGTSIWETQYF.

V and J are TRBV6-1 and TRBJ2-1; 11 nucleotides line up with TRBD1. This CDR3 region has 15 residues. The V and J ends lost 10 bases and 6 bases, in that order; junction bases with no gene match: 11. CDR1 is MNHNS and CDR2 is SASEGT in the germline V gene. This CDR3 reads CATWGDRGSFNEQFF. The CDR3 DNA reads TGTGCCACCTGGGGGGACAGGGGGAGCTTCAATGAGCAGTTCTTC.

The chain has TRBV5-1 and TRBJ1-3, with D unclear. Trimming shortened V by 0 bases and J by 0 bases, and 22 bases separated the two germline ends. CDR3 size: 20 residues. Germline CDR1 and CDR2: SGHRS and YFSETQ. The CDR3 region is CASSLDGRHSNRDSGNTIYF. DNA of the CDR3: TGCGCCAGCAGCTTGGACGGTAGGCACAGTAACCGAGACTCTGGAAACACCATATATTTT. The full variable domain, completed using reference TRBV5-1 and TRBJ1-3, is KAGVTQTPRYLIKTRGQQVTLSCSPISGHRSVSWYQQTPGQGLQFLFEYFSETQRNKGNFPGRFSGRQFSNSRSEMNVSTLELGDSALYLCASSLDGRHSNRDSGNTIYFGEGSWLTVV.

This clonotype occurred many times. The chain has TRBV12-3 or TRBV12-4 and TRBJ2-7, with 7 nucleotides matching TRBD2. Trimming removed 8 bases from V and 6 bases from J; junction bases left unmatched: 10. This CDR3 comprises 13 residues. The CDR3 DNA follows: TGTGCCAGCGTCGGCGGGAGAGGTCTCGAGCAGTACTTC. Translating it yields CASVGGRGLEQYF.

V gene TRBV6-2 or TRBV6-3 combines with J gene TRBJ2-2, with a possible D match to TRBD2 (5 bases). V shed 6 bases and J shed 6 bases, with 23 bases lying between them. CDR3 size: 17 residues. The germline CDR1 and CDR2 sequences are MNHEY and SVGEGT. The DNA for the CDR3 is TGTGCCAGCAGGAAGAATCCAGGAGCGGCCCTTCCCGGGGAGCTGTTTTTT. Translation gives CASRKNPGAALPGELFF.

This sequence joins TRBV12-3 or TRBV12-4 and TRBJ2-7; 16 positions match TRBD2. This CDR3 has 17 amino acids. Germline trimming cut 6 bases from V and 4 bases from J; bases unmatched to any gene: 9. The CDR3 DNA is TGTGCCAGCAGACCGGGACTAGCGGGAGGGCGCGGGTACGAGCAGTACTTC. Translation: CASRPGLAGGRGYEQYF.

This clonotype was picked up a small number of times. The J gene is TRBJ2-2, the V gene TRBV5-1, with 8 bases identical to TRBD2. CDR3 length equals 13 residues. With 4 bases clipped from V and 9 bases from J, the junction kept 5 bases outside the gene matches. Germline lookup yields CDR1 SGHRS and CDR2 YFSETQ. The CDR3 DNA reads TGCGCCAGCAGCCCGGCGGGGGGCCGGGAGCTGTTTTTT. Encoded protein: CASSPAGGRELFF.

Regarding this clonotype: A clone one base away is much larger, so this may be a read error. The rearrangement uses TRBV7-9 and TRBJ2-7; TRBD2 matches at 8 bases. The CDR3 has 17 amino acids. V dropped 4 bases and J dropped 7; count of bases not matched to a gene: 18. Germline CDR1 and CDR2: SEHNR and FQNEAQ (reference sequence). The DNA for the CDR3 is TGTGCCAGCAGCTCACTGGGGCGGGGGGCGCGGAGCAATGAGCAGTACTTC. Protein sequence: CASSSLGRGARSNEQYF.

Only a few counts were recorded for this clonotype. This chain uses TRBV24-1 with TRBJ2-2; D gene uncertain. Germline lookup yields CDR1 KGHDR and CDR2 SFDVKD. The CDR3 has 14 amino acids. V lost 3 bases and J 2 bases, leaving 6 bases between the germline ends. CDR3 DNA: TGTGCCACCAGTGATCTCCTTAACACCGGGGAGCTGTTTTTT. Its protein product is CATSDLLNTGELFF.